This T cell receptor beta chain was obtained from a study of shared clonotypes between healthy human individuals. The wider study: Per donor, CD8 memory used one plate, CD8 naive used two, CD4 memory used three and CD4 naive used three.

CDR3 length: 13 residues. CDR1 is MNHEY and CDR2 is SMNVEV in the germline V gene (reference sequence). V was pared by 7 bases and J by 0 bases, with 8 bases between. Genomic DNA per cell subset filled all wells of several immunoSEQ plates. Tens of thousands of T cell genomes (roughly 190 ng DNA) went into each sorted-subset replicate. Sequencing used immunoSEQ multiplex PCR; TCRdb keeps in-frame clones, though not all of them. The sample contains some 2.4 million clones, approximately 93% of which appear only once. The chain links TRBV27 to TRBJ2-3; the D is unclear. The TCR was taken from a man aged 18 to 29 in good health. Some clones in this sample may be carry-over from other donors' samples. Sequences were obtained from naive CD4+ T cells from PBMCs. Subset: CD45RA+ positively selected. The CDR3 sequence: CASTRVSTDTQYF. CDR3 nucleotide sequence: TGTGCCAGCACCCGTGTTAGCACAGATACGCAGTATTTT.